One and the same sample provided the 28 T cell receptor beta chains below, sequenced in a study of OX40 agonist ivuxolimab in advanced cancers. Repertoires were generated with immunoSEQ multiplex PCR, while TCRdb's copy carries only in-frame clones and drops some. This sample carries some 68,000 clones, roughly nine tenths of them seen once, and the ten largest clones take 0.85% to 1.4%. The material was CD4+ or CD8+ T cells sorted from blood, obtained in a trial of the OX40 agonist ivuxolimab. These receptors originate from an adult with an advanced solid tumor such as melanoma, head and neck, liver or kidney cancer.

The J gene is TRBJ1-1, the V gene TRBV5-6, with D hard to call. In germline, CDR1 is SGHDT, CDR2 YYEEEE. This CDR3 comprises 13 residues. V was clipped by 2 bases and J by 3 bases, with 8 bases between them. The DNA for the CDR3 is TGTGCCAGCAGCTTTGACATCGACACTGAAGCTTTCTTT. This codes for CASSFDIDTEAFF. Full variable domain (outside the CDR3, taken from reference TRBV5-6 and TRBJ1-1): DAGVTQSPTHLIKTRGQQVTLRCSPKSGHDTVSWYQQALGQGPQFIFQYYEEEERQRGNFPDRFSGHQFPNYSSELNVNALLLGDSALYLCASSFDIDTEAFFGQGTRLTVV.

The chain has TRBV27 and TRBJ2-1; D not certain. Trimming removed 6 bases at V and 0 bases at J, with 12 bases between. The CDR3 spans 15 residues. Germline-derived CDR1 and CDR2 are MNHEY and SMNVEV (reference sequence). The CDR3 here is CASRLSPRSYNEQFF. The CDR3 DNA reads TGTGCCAGCAGACTATCCCCCCGCTCCTACAATGAGCAGTTCTTC.

The chain couples TRBV18 to TRBJ2-3; 7 bases line up with TRBD1. The V gene end was trimmed by 1 base and the J gene end by 0 bases; junction bases not matched to a gene: 10. The CDR3 has 18 residues. The germline CDR1 and CDR2 sequences are KGHSH and LQKENI. The DNA of the CDR3 is TGTGCCAGCTCACCACGAGCCAGGGGACAGACTAGCACAGATACGCAGTATTTT. Protein: CASSPRARGQTSTDTQYF.

The chain combines TRBV4-1 with TRBJ1-5; D unresolved. CDR1 is MGHRA and CDR2 is YSYEKL in the germline V gene. The CDR3 contains 15 residues. Trimming removed 2 bases from V and 4 bases from J, with 12 bases in between. This chain's CDR3 is CASSQTSVKNQPQHF. The CDR3 bases are TGCGCCAGCAGCCAAACGAGCGTTAAAAATCAGCCCCAGCATTTT.

The rearrangement joins TRBV5-6 to TRBJ2-5, with 8 bases lining up with TRBD2. Germline-derived CDR1 and CDR2 are SGHDT and YYEEEE. The CDR3 totals 15 residues. Losses at the gene ends were 1 base for V and 3 bases for J; bases not matched to a gene: 5. The CDR3 DNA is TGTGCCAGCAGCTTGTGGTTAGCGGGGAAAGAGACCCAGTACTTC. Amino acid sequence: CASSLWLAGKETQYF.

The chain recombines TRBV5-1 with TRBJ1-1, with D possibly TRBD1 on 6 matching bases. This CDR3 has 15 residues. CDR1 is SGHRS, CDR2 YFSETQ, per germline. V lost 4 bases to trimming and J lost 0 bases, with 13 bases between them. Written as DNA, the CDR3 is TGCGCCAGCAGCCCCACAGGGACCGTGAACACTGAAGCTTTCTTT. Residues: CASSPTGTVNTEAFF.

J is TRBJ2-1 and V is TRBV7-9; TRBD2 is a possible D gene (5 bases). V lost 1 base, J lost 9 bases, and 13 bases lay in between. The V gene's germline CDR1 is SEHNR and CDR2 FQNEAQ (reference sequence). CDR3 length: 14 residues. CDR3 sequence (DNA): TGTGCCAGCAGCTTAGACGGCGGAGGCGCTGAGCAGTTCTTC. Its translation: CASSLDGGGAEQFF. The full variable domain, completed using reference TRBV7-9 and TRBJ2-1, is DTGVSQNPRHKITKRGQNVTFRCDPISEHNRLYWYRQTLGQGPEFLTYFQNEAQLEKSRLLSDRFSAERPKGSFSTLEIQRTEQGDSAMYLCASSLDGGGAEQFFGPGTRLTVL.

The chain joins TRBV7-2 to TRBJ2-1, with 14 bases lining up with TRBD2. CDR3 length equals 14 residues. V gave up 5 bases and J gave up 9 bases; unmatched junction bases: 3. Germline loops: CDR1 SGHTA, CDR2 FQGNSA. The CDR3 here is CASSRGLAGGEQFF. The CDR3 DNA sequence: TGTGCCAGCAGCCGAGGACTAGCGGGAGGTGAGCAGTTCTTC.

This clone was recorded a few times. The rearrangement links TRBV7-2 to TRBJ2-3; 11 bases line up with TRBD2. V lost 6 bases, J lost 4 bases, and 6 bases stayed unmatched. Germline V CDR1 and CDR2: SGHTA, FQGNSA. The CDR3 runs 15 residues. CDR3 nucleotide sequence: TGTGCCAGCAGGGAGACTAGCGGGACGGCAGATACGCAGTATTTT. Protein product: CASRETSGTADTQYF. The whole variable domain, filled in from reference TRBV7-2 and TRBJ2-3, reads GAGVSQSPSNKVTEKGKDVELRCDPISGHTALYWYRQSLGQGLEFLIYFQGNSAPDKSGLPSDRFSAERTGGSVSTLTIQRTQQEDSAVYLCASRETSGTADTQYFGPGTRLTVL.

The chain couples TRBV6-6 to TRBJ1-2, with D possibly TRBD1 on 5 matching bases. CDR1 and CDR2 (germline): MNHNY, SVGAGI (reference sequence). The V end was cut by 4 bases, the J end by 8 bases, with 20 bases between. The CDR3 totals 15 residues. In DNA form, the CDR3 reads TGTGCCAGCAGTTCCCTTGATGGGGCGCCGGTCGGCTACACCTTC. Translated: CASSSLDGAPVGYTF.

This chain links TRBV10-2 with TRBJ2-3, with 11 bases identical to TRBD2. CDR1 WSHSY and CDR2 SAAADI come from the germline V gene. V trimming: 0 bases; J trimming: 2 bases; junction bases outside the gene matches: 4. The CDR3 is made up of 17 amino acids. The CDR3 DNA reads TGCGCCAGCAGTGAGTCCGGGACTAGCGGCCTCACAGATACGCAGTATTTT. Translated: CASSESGTSGLTDTQYF.

The chain joins TRBV7-5 to TRBJ1-1. TRBV7-5 is recorded as a pseudogene. This CDR3 has 15 residues. CDR3 region: CARSPKTQTNTEAFF. The CDR3 nucleotides read TGTGCCAGAAGCCCCAAAACCCAGACGAACACTGAAGCTTTCTTT.

Concerning this clone: A junction end diverges from the germline sequence, so it may reflect a read error. The chain couples TRBV2 to TRBJ2-7; 11 bases line up with TRBD1. The length of the CDR3 is 15 residues. Looked up from germline, CDR1 is SNHLY and CDR2 is FYNNEI. CDR3 amino acids: CAGSGPGQGAYEQYF. The CDR3 nucleotides are TGTGCCGGCAGCGGACCGGGACAGGGGGCCTACGAGCAGTACTTC.

To note about this clone: Different DNA sequences within this sample yield the same CDR3. The chain carries TRBV28 and TRBJ2-1; 10 bases are shared with TRBD2. The CDR3 is 14 residues long. V dropped 9 bases and J dropped 0; count of bases not matched to a gene: 2. Germline V gene lookup returns CDR1 MDHEN and CDR2 SYDVKM. The CDR3 here is CASLAGGSYNEQFF. The CDR3 nucleotides are TGTGCCAGTTTAGCGGGAGGCTCCTACAATGAGCAGTTCTTC.

The chain links TRBV2 to TRBJ1-4; no clear D gene. In germline, CDR1 is SNHLY, CDR2 FYNNEI. The V end was cut by 6 bases, the J end by 4 bases, with 15 bases between. The CDR3 is made up of 15 amino acids. CDR3 amino acids: CASRDSGRLNEKLFF. The CDR3 DNA sequence: TGTGCCAGCAGAGACTCCGGCCGGCTTAATGAAAAACTGTTTTTT.

This chain uses TRBV7-9 with TRBJ1-2; D remains ambiguous. The CDR3 has 13 residues. The germline CDR1 and CDR2 sequences are SEHNR and FQNEAQ (reference sequence). Trimming removed 5 bases at V and 4 bases at J, with 11 bases between. CDR3 in amino acids: CASSISDGYGYTF. CDR3 DNA sequence: TGTGCCAGCAGCATTTCGGACGGCTATGGCTACACCTTC.

This chain uses TRBV9 with TRBJ2-3; D is unclear. Trimming removed 0 bases at V and 3 bases at J, with 8 bases between. The length of the CDR3 is 14 residues. Germline V lookup: CDR1 SGDLS, CDR2 YYNGEE. DNA of the CDR3: TGTGCCAGCAGCGTAGAGGCAGGTACAGATACGCAGTATTTT. Protein product: CASSVEAGTDTQYF.

The chain links TRBV5-4 to TRBJ2-1, with D perhaps matching TRBD1 (6 bases). There are 14 residues in the CDR3. In germline, CDR1 is SGHNT, CDR2 YYREEE (reference sequence). V was pared by 4 bases and J by 6 bases, with 14 bases between. The CDR3 spells CASSLAGVPNEQFF. CDR3 DNA: TGTGCCAGCAGCCTAGCAGGGGTCCCCAATGAGCAGTTCTTC.

The chain carries TRBV11-3 and TRBJ2-5; D is perhaps TRBD2 (6 bases). The J call may be mistaken, given a closer DNA end match to TRBJ2-7. The germline V gene encodes CDR1 SGHNT and CDR2 YENEEA. CDR3 length equals 16 residues. CDR3 protein: CASSPRASALSYEQYF. The DNA for the CDR3 is TGTGCCAGCAGTCCGCGGGCTAGCGCTCTCTCCTACGAGCAGTACTTC.

The chain has TRBV6-1 and TRBJ2-3; D is perhaps TRBD2 (5 bases). The CDR3 sequence is 14 residues long. V was clipped by 4 bases and J by 4 bases, with 12 bases between them. Germline CDR1 reads MNHNS; CDR2 reads SASEGT. The CDR3 DNA reads TGTGCCAGCAGTGTCCTGTCTAGCCCAGATACGCAGTATTTT. Residues: CASSVLSSPDTQYF.

This rearrangement joins TRBV11-2 to TRBJ2-5; 7 nucleotides line up with TRBD2. There are 14 residues in the CDR3. The junction had 7 bases not matched to a gene; V was cut back by 4 bases and J by 5 bases. The germline V gene has CDR1 SGHAT and CDR2 FQNNGV. CDR3 loop: CASSSPDGRETQYF. The CDR3, as DNA: TGTGCCAGCAGCTCCCCGGACGGGAGGGAGACCCAGTACTTC.

J is TRBJ2-1 and V is TRBV28; 10 nucleotides line up with TRBD2. The CDR3 spans 17 residues. The ends lost 4 bases at V and 0 bases at J; junction bases unmatched: 6. The germline CDR1 and CDR2 sequences are MDHEN and SYDVKM. Written as DNA, the CDR3 is TGTGCCAGCAGTTCACTAGCGGGATTAAGCTCCTACAATGAGCAGTTCTTC. As protein: CASSSLAGLSSYNEQFF.

This clone was counted between two and nine times. The gene calls are TRBV19 and TRBJ1-1; a weak D match, TRBD1 (6 bases). Germline V gene data show CDR1 as LNHDA and CDR2 as SQIVND (reference sequence). The V end lost 4 bases, the J end lost 1 base, and 16 bases lay between the germline ends. The CDR3 runs to 16 residues. This CDR3 reads CASSTLLGGGNTEAFF. In DNA form, the CDR3 reads TGTGCCAGTAGTACCCTCTTGGGAGGGGGGAACACTGAAGCTTTCTTT.

The chain joins TRBV7-2 to TRBJ2-7, with D possibly TRBD2 on 6 matching bases. Germline-derived CDR1 and CDR2 are SGHTA and FQGNSA. V lost 4 bases and J 4 bases, leaving 11 bases between the germline ends. The CDR3 covers 13 residues. CDR3 DNA sequence: TGTGCCAGCAGCTCTAGCGCCCTGTACGAGCAGTACTTC. Residues: CASSSSALYEQYF.

The V gene is TRBV7-3, the J gene TRBJ2-2; no clear D. Trimming took off 1 base at V and 6 bases at J, with 6 bases between the two ends. Germline V gene sequence: CDR1 SGHTA, CDR2 FQGTGA. This CDR3 is 13 amino acids long. CDR3 loop: CASSLIIAGELFF. The CDR3 nucleotides are TGTGCCAGCAGCTTAATTATCGCCGGGGAGCTGTTTTTT.

The chain joins TRBV6-5 to TRBJ2-7; 13 bases agree with TRBD2. J gave up 5 bases and V 5 bases, and 6 bases lay outside the gene matches. The germline gives CDR1 MNHEY, CDR2 SVGAGI. The length of the CDR3 is 15 residues. The CDR3 DNA sequence: TGTGCCAGCAGTCCTGGACTAGCGGGAGCCCACGAGCAGTACTTC. This gives the protein CASSPGLAGAHEQYF.

V is TRBV7-9 and J is TRBJ2-7, with 12 bases fitting TRBD2. The V segment lost 5 bases and the J segment 2 bases; nucleotides outside the gene matches: 7. The germline V gene has CDR1 SEHNR and CDR2 FQNEAQ (reference sequence). The CDR3 runs 16 residues. The CDR3 reads CASSTPGLAGPYEQYF. The CDR3 DNA reads as TGTGCCAGCAGCACTCCCGGACTAGCGGGGCCCTACGAGCAGTACTTC.

This clone was picked up one time. The gene calls are TRBV5-1 and TRBJ2-1; TRBD2 is a possible D gene (6 bases). This CDR3 has 13 residues. Trimming took off 0 bases at V and 8 bases at J, with 9 bases between the two ends. The V gene's germline CDR1 is SGHRS and CDR2 YFSETQ. The CDR3 reads CASSLGLVYEQFF. The CDR3 nucleotides are TGCGCCAGCAGCTTGGGACTAGTTTATGAGCAGTTCTTC.